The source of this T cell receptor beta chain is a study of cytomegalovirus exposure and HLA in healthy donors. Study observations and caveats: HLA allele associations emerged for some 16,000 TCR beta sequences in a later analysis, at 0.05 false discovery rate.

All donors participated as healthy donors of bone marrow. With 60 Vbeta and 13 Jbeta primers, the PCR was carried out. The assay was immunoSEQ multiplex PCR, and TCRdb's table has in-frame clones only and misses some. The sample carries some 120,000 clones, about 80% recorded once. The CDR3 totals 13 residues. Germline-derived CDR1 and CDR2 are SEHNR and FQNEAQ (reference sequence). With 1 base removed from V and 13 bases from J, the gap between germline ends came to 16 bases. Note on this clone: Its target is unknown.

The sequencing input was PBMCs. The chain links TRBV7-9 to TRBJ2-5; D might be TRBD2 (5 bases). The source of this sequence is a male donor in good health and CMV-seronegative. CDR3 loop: CASSLGAGSEGYF. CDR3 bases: TGTGCCAGCAGCTTAGGGGCAGGCAGCGAGGGGTACTTC.